This T cell receptor beta chain was recorded in a study of Tregs in tolerant kidney transplant recipients. Profiled with immunoSEQ multiplex PCR; TCRdb holds only in-frame clones, not every one. The table has some 110,000 clones, roughly nine tenths seen once. The V gene's germline CDR1 is SGHTA and CDR2 FQGTGA. Trimming removed 1 base at V and 3 bases at J, with 18 bases between. The CDR3 is made up of 18 amino acids. The chain links TRBV7-3 to TRBJ2-2; TRBD1 might be the D (5 bases). Source material: CD4+ T cells from blood. The source is a human donor in good health. This chain's CDR3 is CASSLILIPRADTGELFF. The CDR3 coding sequence is TGTGCCAGCAGCTTAATTTTGATTCCCAGGGCGGACACCGGGGAGCTGTTTTTT.